The text below deals with one TCR beta chain. The antigen is not known. These data belong to a study of graft-versus-host responses after intestinal transplantation. In germline, CDR1 is GTSNPN, CDR2 SVGIG (reference sequence). V shed 2 bases and J shed 2 bases, with 11 bases lying between them. This CDR3 has 14 residues. Whole-study findings and limits: GvH clones occurred in recipient marrow; some first appeared in ileum or blood.

Sequencing was performed with immunoSEQ multiplex PCR; in TCRdb, only in-frame clones are kept and a portion is missing. The sample has roughly 120,000 clones; about 92% are singletons. Sequences were derived from unstimulated CD4+ T cells sorted from spleen or lymph node cells, sampled before transplant. The receptor was derived from a human donor who was the organ donor for an intestinal transplant. The V and J genes are TRBV30 and TRBJ2-3; possibly TRBD1 for D (5 bases). CDR3 coding DNA: TGTGCCTGGAGTCCCCACAGGATCACAGATACGCAGTATTTT. This encodes CAWSPHRITDTQYF.